These 4 T cell receptor beta chains originate from one sample sequenced in a study of cytomegalovirus exposure and HLA in healthy donors. The PCR used 60 Vbeta and 13 Jbeta primers. TCRdb's copy holds only in-frame clones and misses some; the assay was immunoSEQ multiplex PCR. The sample has fewer than 200,000 clones, approximately 84% seen once. Sequencing used PBMCs. Receptor source: a man aged 25-45 years in good health and CMV-seronegative.

The chain recombines TRBV5-8 with TRBJ2-5; TRBD1 aligns across 8 bases. In germline, CDR1 is SGHTS, CDR2 YDEGEE. Germline trimming cut 0 bases from V and 5 bases from J; bases unmatched to any gene: 3. The CDR3 is made up of 14 amino acids. The CDR3 spells CASSLGTGRETQYF. The CDR3 DNA is TGTGCCAGCAGCTTGGGGACAGGGCGGGAGACCCAGTACTTC. Looking up the rest from reference TRBV5-8 and TRBJ2-5 gives the full variable domain: EAGVTQSPTHLIKTRGQQATLRCSPISGHTSVYWYQQALGLGLQFLLWYDEGEERNRGNFPPRFSGRQFPNYSSELNVNALELEDSALYLCASSLGTGRETQYFGPGTRLLVL.

V usage is TRBV6-1 and J usage is TRBJ1-5; no firm D call. CDR3 length: 14 residues. Per germline, CDR1 MNHNS and CDR2 SASEGT. Trimming stripped 4 bases from V and 0 bases from J, with 7 bases between. The CDR3 sequence is CASSGVYSNQPQHF. DNA of the CDR3: TGTGCCAGCAGTGGTGTATATAGCAATCAGCCCCAGCATTTT.

This chain joins TRBV9 and TRBJ2-7; no definite D call. V lost 4 bases to trimming and J lost 3 bases, with 11 bases between them. CDR3 size: 13 residues. Germline V gives CDR1 SGDLS, CDR2 YYNGEE. CDR3 DNA sequence: TGTGCCAGCAGCCCCACAGACCTCTACGAGCAGTACTTC. Its translation is CASSPTDLYEQYF.

The chain recombines TRBV9 with TRBJ2-1; D is perhaps TRBD2 (5 bases). Germline V gene lookup returns CDR1 SGDLS and CDR2 YYNGEE. This CDR3 comprises 16 residues. Deletions cut 0 bases from V and 7 bases from J, with 17 bases between. The CDR3 nucleotides read TGTGCCAGCAGCGTAGAAGCAGGAGGCAGTGGAAATGAGCAGTTCTTC. Its protein is CASSVEAGGSGNEQFF.